These 18 T cell receptor beta chains originate from one sample sequenced in a study of T cell repertoires in cytomegalovirus infection. Using its own MiXCR run on the reads, TCRdb lists one record per CDR3 protein. In the table there are fewer than 550,000 distinct CDR3 sequences, around 32% of which are singletons. Sequencing was done on a sample of PBMCs. Receptors originate from a human donor in good health (CMV status not recorded). Some clones in this sample may be carry-over from other donors' samples.

Ten or more counts support this clonotype. V usage is TRBV28 and J usage is TRBJ1-1; D is unresolved. Trimming shortened V by 3 bases and J by 4 bases, and 15 bases separated the two germline ends. CDR1 is MDHEN, CDR2 SYDVKM, per germline. The CDR3 totals 15 residues. CDR3 protein: CASSFPQLGSTEAFF. CDR3 in DNA: TGTGCCAGCAGTTTTCCTCAACTAGGGAGCACTGAAGCTTTCTTT.

The chain uses TRBV19 and TRBJ1-6; 7 nucleotides align to TRBD1. The CDR3 is made up of 15 amino acids. CDR1 and CDR2 from the germline V gene are LNHDA and SQIVND (reference sequence). V was pared by 6 bases and J by 11 bases, with 13 bases of the junction left unmatched. Here the CDR3 reads CASSRDSPSHAPLHF. CDR3 sequence (DNA): TGTGCCAGTAGCCGGGACAGCCCTTCCCATGCACCCCTCCACTTT.

This clonotype was recorded many times. The rearrangement links TRBV10-2 to TRBJ2-3; D possibly corresponds to TRBD1 (5 bases). The germline V gene has CDR1 WSHSY and CDR2 SAAADI. The CDR3 totals 15 residues. Trimming took 1 base from V and 0 from J, leaving 8 bases between them. DNA for the CDR3: TGCGCCAGCAGTGAGTTCAGGGCTAGCACAGATACGCAGTATTTT. Amino acid sequence: CASSEFRASTDTQYF.

DNA for the CDR3: TGCGCCAGCAGCCAAGGCCTGGCGGCCTCCTACGAGCAGTACTTC. This translates into CASSQGLAASYEQYF. The chain uses TRBV4-1 and TRBJ2-7; D gene unclear. CDR1 MGHRA and CDR2 YSYEKL come from the germline V gene. With 1 base removed from V and 0 bases from J, the gap between germline ends came to 10 bases. This CDR3 is 15 amino acids long.

This clonotype was seen a few times. The chain recombines TRBV11-2 with TRBJ1-6; D is uncertain. The CDR3 is 20 residues long. Trimming shortened V by 1 base and J by 0 bases, and 19 bases separated the two germline ends. Per the germline V gene, CDR1 is SGHAT and CDR2 is FQNNGV. CDR3 sequence: CASSLAPTTQRSSYNSPLHF. The CDR3 nucleotides are TGTGCCAGCAGCTTAGCCCCAACCACACAGAGGAGCTCCTATAATTCACCCCTCCACTTT.

There are a few counts of this clonotype. The rearrangement links TRBV27 to TRBJ1-5; D is unclear. The germline V gene has CDR1 MNHEY and CDR2 SMNVEV (reference sequence). Trimming left V 5 bases short and J 0 bases short, with 8 bases between. The CDR3 runs 14 residues. The CDR3 is CASSPVYSNQPQHF. CDR3 nucleotide sequence: TGTGCCAGCAGTCCAGTCTATAGCAATCAGCCCCAGCATTTT.

The V gene is TRBV6-1, the J gene TRBJ2-1; D uncertain. Trimming removed 5 bases from V and 6 bases from J, with 11 bases in between. CDR1 and CDR2 (germline): MNHNS, SASEGT. This CDR3 spans 13 amino acids. The CDR3 loop reads CASSLGPSNEQFF. The CDR3, as DNA: TGTGCCAGCAGTCTCGGGCCCTCCAATGAGCAGTTCTTC.

Only a few counts were recorded for this clonotype. The chain links TRBV5-1 to TRBJ1-6, with D possibly being TRBD1 (6 bases). Germline V gene sequence: CDR1 SGHRS, CDR2 YFSETQ. This CDR3 comprises 15 residues. V lost 0 bases and J 6 bases, leaving 10 bases between the germline ends. The CDR3 reads CASSLEQGFNSPLHF. The CDR3 nucleotides read TGCGCCAGCAGCTTGGAACAGGGATTTAATTCACCCCTCCACTTT.

With respect to this clonotype: At one end, the junction sequence differs from germline, possibly due to a read error. This sequence joins TRBV11-2 and TRBJ2-3; D unclear. Germline V gene sequence: CDR1 SGHAT, CDR2 FQNNGV. CDR3 length equals 15 residues. CDR3 in amino acids: CASTLRGSTTDTQYF. The CDR3 nucleotides read TGTGCCAGCACCTTACGCGGCTCAACCACAGATACGCAGTATTTT.

In the case of this clonotype: The final CDR3 position lacks the conserved phenylalanine or tryptophan, pointing to a likely read error. The chain couples TRBV24-1 to TRBJ2-1; 7 bases line up with TRBD2. The junction had 11 bases not matched to a gene; V was cut back by 4 bases and J by 6 bases. Germline V lookup: CDR1 KGHDR, CDR2 SFDVKD. CDR3 length equals 16 residues. CDR3 sequence: CATSDPGLDKGNEQFL. CDR3 DNA sequence: TGTGCCACCAGTGACCCCGGACTAGATAAGGGCAATGAGCAGTTCTTA.

This chain links TRBV10-2 with TRBJ1-6; no reliable D call. The germline gives CDR1 WSHSY, CDR2 SAAADI. Trimming shortened V by 6 bases and J by 10 bases, and 19 bases separated the two germline ends. This CDR3 has 15 residues. The CDR3 DNA is TGCGCCAGCAGCGCCTCGGCACGGGTGGGATCACCCCTCCACTTT. It encodes CASSASARVGSPLHF.

J is TRBJ1-3 and V is TRBV12-3 or TRBV12-4, with 7 bases lining up with TRBD1. Trimming took 6 bases from V and 0 from J; bases not matched to a gene: 5. This CDR3 has 15 residues. Written as DNA, the CDR3 is TGTGCCAGCAGCCGGACAGGTTACTCTGGAAACACCATATATTTT. Its translation is CASSRTGYSGNTIYF.

Details on this clonotype: It may be a read error: a sequence one base away is much more abundant. This sequence joins TRBV10-2 and TRBJ2-2; 7 bases align to TRBD2. CDR3 size: 16 residues. V lost 10 bases and J lost 4; bases outside the gene matches: 15. CDR1 and CDR2 from the germline V gene are WSHSY and SAAADI. The CDR3 here is CATQRGRGPSTGELFF. The CDR3 coding sequence is TGCGCCACCCAAAGAGGGAGGGGCCCGAGCACCGGGGAGCTGTTTTTT.

The rearrangement joins TRBV20-1 to TRBJ1-5; 9 bases match TRBD1. The CDR3 contains 15 residues. CDR1 is DFQATT, CDR2 SNEGSKA, per germline (reference sequence). Trimming took 4 bases from V and 9 from J; bases not matched to a gene: 13. The DNA of the CDR3 is TGCAGTGCTAAACCGGGACAGGGTTCATTACCGCCCCAGCATTTT. Amino acid sequence: CSAKPGQGSLPPQHF.

The chain has TRBV7-4 and TRBJ2-3, with TRBD2 matching 8 bases. Unmatched junction bases numbered 20, after V lost 5 bases and J lost 4 bases. The CDR3 runs 19 residues. Germline V gene sequence: CDR1 SGHVT, CDR2 SQSDAQ. The CDR3 reads CASSPAGLAVGLGPDTQYF. The CDR3 DNA reads TGTGCCAGCAGCCCAGCTGGACTAGCTGTGGGGCTGGGACCAGATACGCAGTATTTT.

Comment on this clonotype: The junction differs from germline at one of its ends, possibly a read error. The gene calls are TRBV7-2 and TRBJ2-1; D gene uncertain. The CDR3 is 17 residues long. Per germline, CDR1 SGHTA and CDR2 FQGNSA. The CDR3 DNA reads as TGTGCCAGCAGCTTCCTGTGGAAACCACTCTCCTACCATGAGCAGTTCTTC. The encoded protein is CASSFLWKPLSYHEQFF.

J is TRBJ1-1 and V is TRBV19; no clear D gene. The CDR3 has 13 amino acids. V was cut by 4 bases and J by 5 bases, with 11 bases left in between. Germline V gene sequence: CDR1 LNHDA, CDR2 SQIVND (reference sequence). CDR3 sequence: CASSRREGTEAFF. In nucleotides, the CDR3 is TGTGCCAGTAGTAGAAGGGAAGGTACTGAAGCTTTCTTT.

V usage is TRBV5-4 and J usage is TRBJ2-5; D may be TRBD2 (6 bases). Trimming took off 3 bases at V and 4 bases at J, with 13 bases between the two ends. CDR1 and CDR2 from the germline V gene are SGHNT and YYREEE (reference sequence). The CDR3 is made up of 14 amino acids. CDR3 DNA sequence: TGTGCCAGCAGCTCGGGACTCACGGGAGAGACCCAGTACTTC. Translated: CASSSGLTGETQYF.